These 21 T cell receptor beta chains were sequenced from one sample in a study of control samples from healthy donors and cancer patients. Data came from immunoSEQ multiplex PCR; TCRdb stores just in-frame clones and leaves some out. Of some 140,000 clones in the sample, about nine tenths were seen once. Sequenced input: blood. The receptors were sampled from a woman in her twenties or thirties in good health.

This clone appeared a single time. J is TRBJ1-1 and V is TRBV30; D ambiguous. The germline CDR1 and CDR2 sequences are GTSNPN and SVGIG (reference sequence). The CDR3 has 12 amino acids. The ends were cut back, 3 bases at V and 4 bases at J, with 9 bases in the middle. CDR3 protein: CAWRPKSTEAFF. CDR3 DNA sequence: TGTGCCTGGAGGCCAAAGTCCACTGAAGCTTTCTTT.

The rearrangement joins TRBV7-8 to TRBJ1-2; D is ambiguous. From germline, CDR1 is SGHVS and CDR2 FQNEAQ. This CDR3 comprises 15 residues. V was shortened by 5 bases and J by 5 bases, with 18 bases between the two germline ends. The CDR3 is CASSPLAQANYGYTF. The CDR3 DNA reads as TGTGCCAGCAGCCCCCTTGCCCAGGCGAATTATGGCTACACCTTC.

This clone came up a few times. The rearrangement joins TRBV18 to TRBJ1-5, with TRBD1 identical over 11 bases. Looked up from germline, CDR1 is KGHSH and CDR2 is LQKENI. This CDR3 region has 17 residues. The J segment lost 7 bases and the V segment lost 1 base, leaving 9 bases of the junction unmatched. CDR3 in amino acids: CASSPQIPGQGGQPQHF. DNA for the CDR3: TGTGCCAGCTCACCACAAATACCGGGACAGGGGGGCCAGCCCCAGCATTTT.

The chain employs TRBV7-2 and TRBJ1-5, with 8 bases that match TRBD1. V trimming: 1 base; J trimming: 6 bases; junction bases outside the gene matches: 8. CDR1 SGHTA and CDR2 FQGNSA come from the germline V gene. The CDR3 has 16 amino acids. The CDR3 here is CASSLVGQGAAQPQHF. CDR3 coding DNA: TGTGCCAGCAGCTTAGTCGGGCAGGGGGCGGCTCAGCCCCAGCATTTT.

V and J are TRBV12-1 and TRBJ2-2; the table gives TRBD2 as D, unverified against the DNA. TRBV12-1 is recorded as a pseudogene. This CDR3 spans 17 amino acids. In DNA form, the CDR3 reads TGTGCCAGCAGATTACTAGCGGGTACCCCGAACACCGGGGAGCTGTTTTTT. Translated, it gives CASRLLAGTPNTGELFF.

CDR3 nucleotides: TGTGCCAGTAGGGACCACGCAGACGGGAGCTCTGGAAACACCATATATTTT. Its protein is CASRDHADGSSGNTIYF. The rearrangement joins TRBV19 to TRBJ1-3, with D unresolved. Trimming took off 6 bases at V and 0 bases at J, with 18 bases between the two ends. The CDR3 is made up of 17 amino acids. The germline V gene encodes CDR1 LNHDA and CDR2 SQIVND (reference sequence).

This chain joins TRBV3-1 (or the pseudogene TRBV3-2) and TRBJ1-4; D unresolved. The CDR3 covers 17 residues. Germline V gives CDR1 LGHDT, CDR2 YNNKEL (reference sequence). The ends were cut back, 3 bases at V and 4 bases at J, with 18 bases in the middle. CDR3 protein: CASSQELPGALNEKLFF. CDR3 coding DNA: TGTGCCAGCAGCCAGGAACTGCCGGGAGCCCTTAATGAAAAACTGTTTTTT.

This clone has more than one count but fewer than ten. J is TRBJ1-6 and V is TRBV4-1; 7 bases line up with TRBD1. The germline gives CDR1 MGHRA, CDR2 YSYEKL. The ends lost 0 bases at V and 8 bases at J; junction bases unmatched: 4. The CDR3 is made up of 15 amino acids. This chain's CDR3 is CASSQDQGEHSPLHF. The CDR3 DNA follows: TGCGCCAGCAGCCAAGACCAGGGGGAACATTCACCCCTCCACTTT.

V usage is TRBV3-1 (or the pseudogene TRBV3-2) and J usage is TRBJ1-2; D is ambiguous. Looked up from germline, CDR1 is LGHDT and CDR2 is YNNKEL (reference sequence). V gave up 1 base and J gave up 4 bases, with 10 bases separating them. The CDR3 totals 14 residues. CDR3 coding DNA: TGTGCCAGCAGCCAAGGTAGTGGGTCCTATGGCTACACCTTC. It translates to CASSQGSGSYGYTF.

V usage is TRBV6-5 and J usage is TRBJ2-7; 7 bases line up with TRBD1. CDR3 length: 15 residues. The germline V gene has CDR1 MNHEY and CDR2 SVGAGI. The trim removed 0 bases at V and 7 bases at J, leaving 9 bases unmatched. This CDR3 is CASSYSGDSSVEQYF. The CDR3 bases are TGTGCCAGCAGTTACTCTGGGGACAGCTCGGTTGAGCAGTACTTC.

This chain links TRBV27 with TRBJ2-7; 12 bases line up with TRBD2. With V trimmed by 0 bases and J by 7 bases, 4 bases remained unmatched. The CDR3 runs 15 residues. Germline-derived CDR1 and CDR2 are MNHEY and SMNVEV (reference sequence). The CDR3 DNA follows: TGTGCCAGCAGTTTATCCGGGGGACTAGCGGGTGAGCAGTACTTC. Translation gives CASSLSGGLAGEQYF.

The chain links TRBV2 to TRBJ2-2; TRBD1 matches at 8 bases. Germline V gene sequence: CDR1 SNHLY, CDR2 FYNNEI. The V gene end was trimmed by 7 bases and the J gene end by 4 bases; junction bases not matched to a gene: 8. The CDR3 has 15 residues. The CDR3 protein is CASNPTGAVTGELFF. CDR3 coding DNA: TGTGCCAGCAACCCGACAGGGGCAGTCACCGGGGAGCTGTTTTTT.

The chain employs TRBV6-2 or TRBV6-3 and TRBJ1-1; D gene uncertain. This CDR3 is 13 amino acids long. V lost 6 bases and J 1 base, leaving 9 bases between the germline ends. Per the germline V gene, CDR1 is MNHEY and CDR2 is SVGEGT. CDR3 in amino acids: CASSATSNTEAFF. Written as DNA, the CDR3 is TGTGCCAGCAGCGCAACCTCGAACACTGAAGCTTTCTTT.

The rearrangement joins TRBV20-1 to TRBJ1-5; 9 bases agree with TRBD1. This CDR3 is built from 16 residues. CDR1 DFQATT and CDR2 SNEGSKA come from the germline V gene (reference sequence). The V gene end was trimmed by 3 bases and the J gene end by 4 bases; junction bases not matched to a gene: 10. The CDR3 sequence: CSASPGTGYRNQPQHF. The CDR3 DNA is TGCAGTGCTAGTCCCGGGACAGGGTATCGGAATCAGCCCCAGCATTTT.

The gene calls are TRBV30 and TRBJ2-7; a possible D gene is TRBD1 (5 bases). CDR1 and CDR2 from the germline V gene are GTSNPN and SVGIG (reference sequence). The CDR3 runs to 15 residues. V lost 2 bases to trimming and J lost 0 bases, with 14 bases between them. The CDR3 reads CAWSSSYDSSYEQYF. The CDR3 coding sequence is TGTGCCTGGAGTTCCTCCTATGACAGCTCCTACGAGCAGTACTTC.

This clone was recorded at least ten times. The chain carries TRBV7-2 and TRBJ2-2; no firm D call. CDR1 and CDR2 (germline): SGHTA, FQGNSA. The CDR3 loop spans 13 amino acids. V shed 3 bases and J shed 3 bases, with 5 bases lying between them. DNA for the CDR3: TGTGCCAGCAGCTTCTACCACACCGGGGAGCTGTTTTTT. Its translation is CASSFYHTGELFF.

The chain has TRBV4-1 and TRBJ1-2, with D maybe TRBD1 (6 bases). This CDR3 is 14 amino acids long. V lost 2 bases to trimming and J lost 1 base, with 8 bases between them. Germline lookup yields CDR1 MGHRA and CDR2 YSYEKL. CDR3 sequence: CASSQRTVNYGYTF. CDR3 DNA: TGCGCCAGCAGCCAACGGACAGTTAACTATGGCTACACCTTC.

The J gene is TRBJ2-1, the V gene TRBV5-1; TRBD1 is a possible D gene (6 bases). The ends were cut back, 0 bases at V and 0 bases at J, with 10 bases in the middle. This CDR3 region has 16 residues. CDR1 and CDR2 from the germline V gene are SGHRS and YFSETQ. The CDR3, as DNA: TGCGCCAGCAGCTTGGACAGGGTGGGCTCCTACAATGAGCAGTTCTTC. As protein: CASSLDRVGSYNEQFF. The full variable domain, with the rest looked up from reference TRBV5-1 and TRBJ2-1, is KAGVTQTPRYLIKTRGQQVTLSCSPISGHRSVSWYQQTPGQGLQFLFEYFSETQRNKGNFPGRFSGRQFSNSRSEMNVSTLELGDSALYLCASSLDRVGSYNEQFFGPGTRLTVL.

The gene calls are TRBV28 and TRBJ2-7; 13 bases match TRBD2. V dropped 1 base and J dropped 2; count of bases not matched to a gene: 8. This CDR3 has 18 residues. Germline loops: CDR1 MDHEN, CDR2 SYDVKM. CDR3 protein: CASSLLSGTSGAPYEQYF. CDR3 DNA sequence: TGTGCCAGCAGTTTATTATCTGGGACTAGCGGGGCCCCCTACGAGCAGTACTTC. Full variable domain (outside the CDR3, taken from reference TRBV28 and TRBJ2-7): DVKVTQSSRYLVKRTGEKVFLECVQDMDHENMFWYRQDPGLGLRLIYFSYDVKMKEKGDIPEGYSVSREKKERFSLILESASTNQTSMYLCASSLLSGTSGAPYEQYFGPGTRLTVT.

V gene TRBV13 combines with J gene TRBJ1-6; D uncertain. Trimming left V 4 bases short and J 4 bases short, with 11 bases between. CDR1 and CDR2 from the germline V gene are PRHDT and FYEKMQ (reference sequence). The length of the CDR3 is 15 residues. The CDR3 DNA follows: TGTGCCAGCAGCTCCTACGACGGGTATAATTCACCCCTCCACTTT. Encoded protein: CASSSYDGYNSPLHF.

The chain employs TRBV2 and TRBJ2-1, with TRBD2 matching over 11 bases. The trim removed 4 bases at V and 11 bases at J, leaving 7 bases unmatched. Germline loops: CDR1 SNHLY, CDR2 FYNNEI. The CDR3 covers 14 residues. CDR3: CASSGGTSGQKQFF. The CDR3, as DNA: TGTGCCAGCAGTGGAGGGACTAGCGGCCAAAAGCAGTTCTTC. Looking up the rest from reference TRBV2 and TRBJ2-1 gives the full variable domain: EPEVTQTPSHQVTQMGQEVILRCVPISNHLYFYWYRQILGQKVEFLVSFYNNEISEKSEIFDDQFSVERPDGSNFTLKIRSTKLEDSAMYFCASSGGTSGQKQFFGPGTRLTVL.